This T cell receptor (beta chain) is from a study of cytomegalovirus exposure and HLA in healthy donors. General study points: TCR beta chains numbering approximately 150 were designated cytomegalovirus-associated.

Profiled with immunoSEQ multiplex PCR; TCRdb holds only in-frame clones, not every one. The sample has about 140,000 clones, 86% seen once. As for this clone: As yet, its antigen is unknown.

Between the trimmed V and J ends, which lost 6 bases and 4 bases, there was a span of 12 bases. The V gene's germline CDR1 is SGHRS and CDR2 YFSETQ. The CDR3 is made up of 13 amino acids. Sample: PBMCs. The clonotype comes from a man in his late teens or twenties in good health and CMV-seronegative. The gene calls are TRBV5-1 and TRBJ2-3, with a tentative D call TRBD2 (5 bases). The CDR3 DNA reads as TGCGCCAGCAAAGTTGAGGACTCAGATACGCAGTATTTT. This translates into CASKVEDSDTQYF.